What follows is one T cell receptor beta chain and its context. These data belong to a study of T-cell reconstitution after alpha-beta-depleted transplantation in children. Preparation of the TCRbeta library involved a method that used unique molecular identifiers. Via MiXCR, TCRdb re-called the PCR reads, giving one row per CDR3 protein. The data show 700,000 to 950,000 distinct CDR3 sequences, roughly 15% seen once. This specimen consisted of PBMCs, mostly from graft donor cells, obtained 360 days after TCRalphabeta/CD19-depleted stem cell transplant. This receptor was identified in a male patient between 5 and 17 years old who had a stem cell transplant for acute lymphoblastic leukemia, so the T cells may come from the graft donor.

CDR3 bases: TGCAGTGCTAGAGCGGGGGGAGCTTTTGAAGATACGCAGTATTTT. Its translation is CSARAGGAFEDTQYF. This sequence joins TRBV20-1 and TRBJ2-3; 7 bases are shared with TRBD2. Germline-derived CDR1 and CDR2 are DFQATT and SNEGSKA (reference sequence). The CDR3 covers 15 residues. V shed 1 base and J 5 bases; nucleotides not matched to a gene: 9.